A single sample gave rise to the 18 T cell receptor beta chains below, sequenced in a study of response to subunit inactivated influenza vaccine. Via MiXCR, TCRdb re-called the RT-PCR reads, giving one row per CDR3 protein. The sample contains around 580,000 distinct CDR3 sequences, approximately 10% of which appear only once. This specimen consisted of PBMCs from blood, obtained on the day of vaccination. The source is a man between 50 and 59 years old who received an inactivated influenza vaccine.

The rearrangement joins TRBV20-1 to TRBJ2-2; 9 bases fit TRBD2. Germline V CDR1 and CDR2: DFQATT, SNEGSKA (reference sequence). The CDR3 sequence is 14 residues long. Unmatched junction bases numbered 6, after V lost 5 bases and J lost 5 bases. CDR3 amino acids: CSARRLAETGELFF. The CDR3 DNA follows: TGCAGTGCTCGGAGACTAGCGGAAACCGGGGAGCTGTTTTTT.

The sample holds many counts of this clonotype. The chain combines TRBV29-1 with TRBJ2-1; TRBD2 might be the D (6 bases). V was shortened by 3 bases and J by 2 bases, with 11 bases between the two germline ends. Germline V gives CDR1 SQVTM, CDR2 ANQGSEA. The CDR3 is made up of 14 amino acids. The CDR3 region has the DNA TGCAGCGTTGATGGCGGGACCACCTACAATGAGCAGTTCTTC. Its protein is CSVDGGTTYNEQFF.

This clonotype was observed at least ten times. This chain uses TRBV7-3 with TRBJ2-3, with 8 bases identical to TRBD1. In germline, CDR1 is SGHTA, CDR2 FQGTGA. The CDR3 sequence is 15 residues long. V gave up 5 bases and J gave up 6 bases; unmatched junction bases: 10. This CDR3 reads CASSQSWTGRDTQYF. The CDR3 nucleotides read TGTGCCAGCAGCCAGTCCTGGACAGGGAGGGATACGCAGTATTTT.

In its sample, this clonotype was seen a few times. This rearrangement joins TRBV27 to TRBJ2-4; no clear D gene. V lost 2 bases and J lost 3, with 5 bases in between. Germline V gene sequence: CDR1 MNHEY, CDR2 SMNVEV (reference sequence). The CDR3 runs to 13 residues. The CDR3: CASSLNSKNIQYF. In nucleotides, the CDR3 is TGTGCCAGCAGTTTAAACAGCAAAAACATTCAGTACTTC.

In this sample, this clonotype turned up many times. This chain connects TRBV5-1 to TRBJ2-2, with TRBD1 matching 10 bases. Germline values: CDR1 SGHRS, CDR2 YFSETQ. The CDR3 contains 16 residues. The V segment lost 4 bases and the J segment 5 bases; nucleotides outside the gene matches: 8. CDR3 in amino acids: CASSPRQGASTGELFF. CDR3 nucleotides: TGCGCCAGCAGCCCACGACAGGGGGCCAGTACCGGGGAGCTGTTTTTT.

A note on this clonotype: This may arise from a read error, as a much more abundant clone is one base away. The gene calls are TRBV5-1 and TRBJ2-3; possible D gene TRBD1, 5 bases. Germline CDR1 and CDR2: SGHRS and YFSETQ. CDR3 size: 13 residues. This CDR3 is CASSLAQTDTHYF. The CDR3 DNA is TGCGCCAGCAGCTTGGCCCAGACAGATACGCATTATTTT.

With regard to this clonotype: This may be a read error: a much more frequent sequence differs by one nucleotide. This chain's CDR3 is CASNWAGTYEQYF. DNA of the CDR3: TGTGCCAGCAACTGGGCGGGGACCTACGAGCAGTACTTC. This chain uses TRBV5-6 with TRBJ2-7; a weak D match, TRBD2 (6 bases). V lost 6 bases and J 2 bases, leaving 12 bases between the germline ends. Germline lookup yields CDR1 SGHDT and CDR2 YYEEEE. This CDR3 has 13 amino acids.

The chain uses TRBV20-1 and TRBJ2-1; D might be TRBD1 or TRBD2, each matching 6 bases. Germline values: CDR1 DFQATT, CDR2 SNEGSKA (reference sequence). The CDR3 spans 14 residues. V was trimmed by 7 bases and J by 4 bases, leaving 17 bases between them. CDR3 protein: CSVSGRGGYNEQFF. The DNA of the CDR3 is TGCAGTGTGTCCGGGAGAGGGGGGTACAATGAGCAGTTCTTC.

This clonotype appeared many times. The chain has TRBV5-1 and TRBJ2-7; the D is unclear. The CDR3 extends over 15 amino acids. V lost 0 bases and J 0 bases, leaving 10 bases between the germline ends. Germline-derived CDR1 and CDR2 are SGHRS and YFSETQ. For the CDR3, the DNA is TGCGCCAGCAGCTTGGTGGGCAGAAGCTCCTACGAGCAGTACTTC. This encodes CASSLVGRSSYEQYF.

The CDR3 is CSARGREGTDTQYF. The DNA of the CDR3 is TGCAGTGCTAGGGGCAGGGAGGGCACAGATACGCAGTATTTT. The chain is built from TRBV20-1 and TRBJ2-3, with a possible D match to TRBD2 (6 bases). Germline CDR1 and CDR2: DFQATT and SNEGSKA (reference sequence). The length of the CDR3 is 14 residues. The V gene lost 3 bases and the J gene lost 1 base, with 11 bases spanning the gap.

This clonotype was recorded many times. The rearrangement joins TRBV20-1 to TRBJ2-1; no reliable D call. This CDR3 has 12 residues. Trimming took 3 bases from V and 6 from J, leaving 9 bases between them. CDR1 and CDR2 (germline): DFQATT, SNEGSKA (reference sequence). The CDR3 loop is CSASQTSNEQFF. CDR3 nucleotide sequence: TGCAGTGCTAGTCAAACCTCCAATGAGCAGTTCTTC.

CDR3 sequence (DNA): TGTGCCAGCAGCTTGACTAGCGGGGTCGGGGACGAGCAGTACTTC. It specifies CASSLTSGVGDEQYF. This chain links TRBV7-2 with TRBJ2-7; TRBD2 matches at 11 bases. CDR1 is SGHTA, CDR2 FQGNSA, per germline. The V and J ends lost 3 bases and 5 bases, in that order; junction bases with no gene match: 6. This CDR3 contains 15 residues. Using reference TRBV7-2 and TRBJ2-7 for the parts outside the CDR3, the full variable domain is GAGVSQSPSNKVTEKGKDVELRCDPISGHTALYWYRQSLGQGLEFLIYFQGNSAPDKSGLPSDRFSAERTGGSVSTLTIQRTQQEDSAVYLCASSLTSGVGDEQYFGPGTRLTVT.

The chain employs TRBV11-2 and TRBJ1-1; D gene uncertain. The CDR3 is 13 residues long. Germline V gene data show CDR1 as SGHAT and CDR2 as FQNNGV. The V end was cut by 2 bases, the J end by 1 base, with 5 bases between. This CDR3 reads CASSLKSNTEAFF. CDR3 DNA sequence: TGTGCCAGCAGCTTAAAGTCGAACACTGAAGCTTTCTTT.

A few counts support this clonotype. This chain links TRBV4-1 with TRBJ1-1, with D perhaps TRBD1 (6 bases). This CDR3 comprises 14 residues. CDR1 MGHRA and CDR2 YSYEKL come from the germline V gene. V was shortened by 6 bases and J by 2 bases, with 13 bases between the two germline ends. DNA of the CDR3: TGCGCCAGCAGACGCCAGGGGAGTAACACTGAAGCTTTCTTT. This codes for CASRRQGSNTEAFF.

CDR3 bases: TGCAGTGCTAGAGGGCTAGATGGATCCTACAATGAGCAGTTCTTC. This sequence encodes CSARGLDGSYNEQFF. V gene TRBV20-1 combines with J gene TRBJ2-1; no reliable D call. Germline V gene sequence: CDR1 DFQATT, CDR2 SNEGSKA (reference sequence). CDR3 size: 15 residues. V shed 1 base and J shed 1 base, with 11 bases lying between them.

This clonotype was seen many times. V usage is TRBV12-3 or TRBV12-4 and J usage is TRBJ2-1, with D possibly TRBD2 on 6 matching bases. V lost 3 bases, J lost 4 bases, and 16 bases lay in between. This CDR3 contains 16 residues. CDR3 DNA sequence: TGTGCCAGCAGTTTTTGGTCGGGAGTATCTTACAATGAGCAGTTCTTC. Translating it yields CASSFWSGVSYNEQFF.

Concerning this clonotype: Possible read error: a much larger clone is one base away. The missing conserved phenylalanine or tryptophan at the end of this CDR3 makes a read error likely. The limits of the CDR3 on the DNA are not certain, so only TCRdb's listed CDR3 is given. The rearrangement uses TRBV29-1 and TRBJ2-1; the DNA was not compared with TRBD1, the D call given in the table. Germline assignment: CDR1 SQVTM and CDR2 ANQGSEA. Inclusive of both ends, the CDR3 amounts to 12 amino acids. The CDR3 spells CSVEDRDPEPFV.

This clonotype has a count of ten or more. The V gene is TRBV15, the J gene TRBJ1-1; D unclear. This CDR3 contains 12 residues. CDR1 LNHNV and CDR2 YYDKDF come from the germline V gene (reference sequence). Trimming took off 3 bases at V and 8 bases at J, with 10 bases between the two ends. CDR3 sequence: CATSRPRSEAFF. The CDR3 coding sequence is TGTGCCACCAGCAGGCCCCGCTCCGAAGCTTTCTTT.